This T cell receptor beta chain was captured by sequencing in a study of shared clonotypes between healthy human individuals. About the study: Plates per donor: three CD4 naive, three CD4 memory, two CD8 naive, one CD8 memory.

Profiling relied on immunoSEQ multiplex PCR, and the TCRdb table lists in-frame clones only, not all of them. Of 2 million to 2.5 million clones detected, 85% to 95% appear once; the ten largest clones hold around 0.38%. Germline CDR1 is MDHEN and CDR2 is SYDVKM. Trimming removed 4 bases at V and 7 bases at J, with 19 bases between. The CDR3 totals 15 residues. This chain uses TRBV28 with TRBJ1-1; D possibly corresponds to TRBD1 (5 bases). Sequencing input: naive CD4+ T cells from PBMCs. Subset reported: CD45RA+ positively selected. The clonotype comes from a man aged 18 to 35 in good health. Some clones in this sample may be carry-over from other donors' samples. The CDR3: CASSSPLGGEGEAFF. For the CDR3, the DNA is TGTGCCAGCAGTTCCCCCTTGGGGGGTGAGGGTGAAGCTTTCTTT.